This T cell receptor (beta chain) emerged from a study of OX40 agonist ivuxolimab in advanced cancers. Study-wide context: A male proportion of over 75% was recorded, with mean age around 64 years and range about 23 to 90.

Clones were sequenced by immunoSEQ multiplex PCR, and TCRdb holds only the in-frame ones, with some missing. This sample has about 33,000 clones; approximately 90% occur once, and the top ten carry 3.5% to 5%. The sampling schedule covered blood at baseline, cycle 4 day 1, and cycle 7 day 1. Trimming cost V 9 bases and J 8 bases; bases outside gene matches: 10. The CDR3 covers 13 residues. Germline loops: CDR1 MRHNA, CDR2 SNTAGT. This clone came up once. Its antigen is still unknown. The study, taken as a whole, reports: Some patients without response likewise showed low normalized clonal expansion. Both CD4+ and CD8+ T cell populations in blood had undergone clonal expansion by week 6 at 0.1 to 3.0 mg/kg.

The chain employs TRBV6-4 and TRBJ1-1; TRBD1 matches 9 bases. The receptor was isolated from an adult with an advanced solid tumor such as melanoma, head and neck, liver or kidney cancer. Source: CD4+ or CD8+ T cells sorted from blood, taken in a trial of the OX40 agonist ivuxolimab. CDR3 sequence: CARNPGQGGEAFF. CDR3 DNA sequence: TGTGCCAGAAATCCGGGACAGGGAGGCGAAGCTTTCTTT.